The 19 T cell receptor beta chains given below trace back to one sample, sequenced in a study of STAT5B mutations in CD4+ large granular lymphocyte leukemia. Sequencing used immunoSEQ multiplex PCR; TCRdb keeps in-frame clones, though not all of them. The table lists 30,000 to 40,000 clones, approximately 88% of them singletons. What was sequenced was CD4+ T cells from blood buffy coats. The origin of the receptors is a human donor in good health.

The V and J genes are TRBV5-1 and TRBJ2-5, with 9 nucleotides matching TRBD1. Matching the DNA end better, TRBJ2-7 makes the J call doubtful. In germline, CDR1 is SGHRS, CDR2 YFSETQ. The CDR3 extends over 15 amino acids. CDR3: CASSLAGGQGYEQYF. CDR3 nucleotides: TGCGCCAGCAGCTTGGCCGGGGGACAGGGCTACGAGCAGTACTTC.

This rearrangement joins TRBV7-2 to TRBJ1-1, with D unresolved. Germline V gene lookup returns CDR1 SGHTA and CDR2 FQGNSA. V lost 1 base and J lost 1, with 7 bases in between. The CDR3 sequence is 14 residues long. This chain's CDR3 is CASSLDPRNTEAFF. CDR3 DNA: TGTGCCAGCAGCTTAGATCCGCGGAACACTGAAGCTTTCTTT.

The genes are TRBV28 and TRBJ1-1, with D hard to call. CDR3 size: 14 residues. Germline assignment: CDR1 MDHEN and CDR2 SYDVKM. The V and J ends lost 1 base and 7 bases respectively, with 13 bases between them. The CDR3 protein is CASSLSHKSREAFF. The CDR3 DNA follows: TGTGCCAGCAGTTTATCTCATAAGTCTCGTGAAGCTTTCTTT.

J is TRBJ2-1 and V is TRBV28; the D call may be TRBD1 or TRBD2 (5 bases each). The CDR3 extends over 14 amino acids. The V gene's germline CDR1 is MDHEN and CDR2 SYDVKM. V lost 5 bases and J 5 bases, leaving 13 bases between the germline ends. CDR3 in amino acids: CASSTHGGHNEQFF. Here the CDR3 DNA reads TGTGCCAGCAGTACCCATGGGGGACACAATGAGCAGTTCTTC.

This chain joins TRBV6-4 and TRBJ2-3, with 7 nucleotides matching TRBD2. CDR1 is MRHNA, CDR2 SNTAGT, per germline. The ends lost 3 bases at V and 9 bases at J; junction bases unmatched: 12. The CDR3 spans 15 residues. CDR3 residues: CASSEISGGSITQYF. The CDR3 DNA follows: TGTGCCAGCAGTGAGATTTCGGGCGGGAGCATCACGCAGTATTTT.

This chain uses TRBV5-1 with TRBJ1-1; D uncertain. The CDR3 length is 15 residues. Germline V gene lookup returns CDR1 SGHRS and CDR2 YFSETQ. The ends were cut back, 3 bases at V and 3 bases at J, with 15 bases in the middle. The CDR3 nucleotides read TGCGCCAGCAGCTCCGGGAGCCTGCGTGACACTGAAGCTTTCTTT. Amino acid sequence: CASSSGSLRDTEAFF. Full variable domain (rest looked up from reference TRBV5-1 and TRBJ1-1): KAGVTQTPRYLIKTRGQQVTLSCSPISGHRSVSWYQQTPGQGLQFLFEYFSETQRNKGNFPGRFSGRQFSNSRSEMNVSTLELGDSALYLCASSSGSLRDTEAFFGQGTRLTVV.

This clone appeared once. This chain joins TRBV19 and TRBJ2-3; 9 bases line up with TRBD2. CDR3 length equals 16 residues. V was clipped by 4 bases and J by 2 bases; unmatched bases: 7. In germline, CDR1 is LNHDA, CDR2 SQIVND (reference sequence). CDR3 coding DNA: TGTGCCAGTAGTAGGGCTAGCGGGGCATACACAGATACGCAGTATTTT. Amino acid sequence: CASSRASGAYTDTQYF.

Written as DNA, the CDR3 is TGTGCCAGCAGCTTACAGCGGGGGGCCACCTACGAGCAGTACTTC. This encodes CASSLQRGATYEQYF. This rearrangement joins TRBV7-2 to TRBJ2-7, with 9 bases that match TRBD2. CDR1 is SGHTA and CDR2 is FQGNSA in the germline V gene. Unmatched junction bases numbered 4, after V lost 2 bases and J lost 2 bases. This CDR3 comprises 15 residues.

This chain uses TRBV28 with TRBJ2-1; 11 bases fit TRBD2. The V gene's germline CDR1 is MDHEN and CDR2 SYDVKM. CDR3 length: 18 residues. Trimming cost V 1 base and J 2 bases; bases outside gene matches: 7. The CDR3 nucleotides read TGTGCCAGCAGTTTATCCCTCAATAGCGGGAGGGCCTACAATGAGCAGTTCTTC. This encodes CASSLSLNSGRAYNEQFF.

The chain uses TRBV18 and TRBJ1-2; 10 bases fit TRBD1. The ends lost 5 bases at V and 2 bases at J; junction bases unmatched: 5. The CDR3 consists of 15 residues. Germline CDR1 KGHSH, CDR2 LQKENI. This CDR3 reads CASSSPGQGNYGYTF. DNA for the CDR3: TGTGCCAGCTCATCGCCGGGACAGGGGAACTATGGCTACACCTTC.

The chain employs TRBV7-2 and TRBJ2-1; tentatively, D is TRBD2 (6 bases). The V end lost 5 bases, the J end lost 4 bases, and 18 bases lay between the germline ends. CDR3 length: 16 amino acids. CDR1 is SGHTA, CDR2 FQGNSA, per germline. The CDR3 nucleotides are TGTGCCAGCAGCCCCATGGCGGGAACGATTTACAATGAGCAGTTCTTC. Encoded protein: CASSPMAGTIYNEQFF.

The chain has TRBV5-1 and TRBJ2-1, with 8 bases that match TRBD2. V was clipped by 4 bases and J by 8 bases; unmatched bases: 11. The germline V gene has CDR1 SGHRS and CDR2 YFSETQ. The CDR3 contains 15 residues. The CDR3 nucleotides are TGCGCCAGCAGCCCGGGGACGGGGGGGCAATATGAGCAGTTCTTC. This translates into CASSPGTGGQYEQFF.

This clone was observed once. The chain is built from TRBV19 and TRBJ2-3; perhaps TRBD1 as D (6 bases). This CDR3 comprises 14 residues. CDR1 and CDR2 (germline): LNHDA, SQIVND (reference sequence). Trimming cost V 4 bases and J 0 bases, with 8 bases left between them. CDR3 nucleotides: TGTGCCAGTAGTAAAACAGGGAGCACAGATACGCAGTATTTT. It is translated as CASSKTGSTDTQYF.

This chain links TRBV10-3 with TRBJ2-5, with D unresolved. The CDR3 covers 12 residues. The germline V and J ends were trimmed by 3 bases and 4 bases, with 6 bases remaining between them. CDR1 is ENHRY and CDR2 is SYGVKD in the germline V gene. The CDR3, as DNA: TGTGCCATCAGTGACTATGGAGAGACCCAGTACTTC. Protein sequence: CAISDYGETQYF.

The sample holds one count of this clone. The CDR3 DNA reads TGTGCCATCAGTGAAATGTCTCCAAAGGCCTACAATGAGCAGTTCTTC. This gives the protein CAISEMSPKAYNEQFF. The chain carries TRBV10-3 and TRBJ2-1; D is undetermined. Trimming took off 3 bases at V and 2 bases at J, with 14 bases between the two ends. This CDR3 has 16 residues. In germline, CDR1 is ENHRY, CDR2 SYGVKD.

This clone has just one count. The chain has TRBV7-2 and TRBJ2-2; TRBD2 aligns across 10 bases. Germline V gives CDR1 SGHTA, CDR2 FQGNSA. This CDR3 has 15 residues. Trimming took 9 bases from V and 2 from J; bases not matched to a gene: 6. In DNA, the CDR3 is TGTGCCAGTGGACTAGCGGAGCCCAACACCGGGGAGCTGTTTTTT. It translates to CASGLAEPNTGELFF.

About this clone itself: One end of the junction does not line up with germline, which may come from a read error. The chain carries TRBV7-9 and TRBJ1-4; no firm D call. Germline CDR1 SEHNR, CDR2 FQNEAQ (reference sequence). This CDR3 spans 15 amino acids. CDR3 sequence (DNA): TGTGCCAACAGCCCTTTCACCACAACTAATGAAAAACTGTTTTTT. This encodes CANSPFTTTNEKLFF.

The chain uses TRBV7-9 and TRBJ1-4; unclear D gene. Germline V gene data show CDR1 as SEHNR and CDR2 as FQNEAQ (reference sequence). V gave up 8 bases and J gave up 5 bases, with 15 bases separating them. The CDR3 sequence is 14 residues long. CDR3: CASREGGGNEKLFF. The CDR3 region has the DNA TGTGCCAGCCGCGAGGGAGGCGGGAATGAAAAACTGTTTTTT.

The V call is TRBV7-8, the J call TRBJ1-3; D is undetermined. This CDR3 comprises 14 residues. Trimming took off 5 bases at V and 8 bases at J, with 16 bases between the two ends. Germline V lookup: CDR1 SGHVS, CDR2 FQNEAQ. CDR3 sequence (DNA): TGTGCCAGCAGCCTCGGGTGGCAGGCGGACACCATATATTTT. Protein: CASSLGWQADTIYF.